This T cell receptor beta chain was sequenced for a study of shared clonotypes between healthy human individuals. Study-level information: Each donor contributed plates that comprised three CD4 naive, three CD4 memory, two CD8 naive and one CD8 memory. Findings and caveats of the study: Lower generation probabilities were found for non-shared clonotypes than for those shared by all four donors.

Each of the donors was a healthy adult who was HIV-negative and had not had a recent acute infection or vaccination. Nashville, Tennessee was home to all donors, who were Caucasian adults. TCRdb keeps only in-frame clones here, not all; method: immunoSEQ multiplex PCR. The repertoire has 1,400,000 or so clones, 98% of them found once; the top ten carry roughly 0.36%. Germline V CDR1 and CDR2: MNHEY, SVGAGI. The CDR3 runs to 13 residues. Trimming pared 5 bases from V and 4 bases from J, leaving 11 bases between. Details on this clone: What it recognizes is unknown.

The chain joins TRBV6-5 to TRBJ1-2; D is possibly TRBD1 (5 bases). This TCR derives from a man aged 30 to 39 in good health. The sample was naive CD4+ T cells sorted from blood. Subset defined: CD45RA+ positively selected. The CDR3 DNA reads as TGTGCCAGCAGTCAGGGACCCGGCTATGGCTACACCTTC. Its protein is CASSQGPGYGYTF.